This T cell receptor (beta chain) was found in a study of CD4 T cells in relation to SARS-CoV-2 and coronaviruses. Unexposed donor CD4+ T cells date from about 2011-2018, before the COVID-19 pandemic. Isolation of CD4+ T cells took place after less than twelve days in culture. This CDR3 has 16 amino acids. Looked up from germline, CDR1 is LGHNT and CDR2 is FRNRAP. J was trimmed by 5 bases and V by 0 bases; bases with no gene match: 9. Sequencing was performed with immunoSEQ multiplex PCR; in TCRdb, only in-frame clones are kept and a portion is missing. The data show about 16,000 clones, with 65% to 85% seen just once and around 9.6% held by the top ten. This clone has a handful of counts. Its antigen remains unknown.

This TCR was sampled from a human donor in good health. The genes are TRBV12-5 and TRBJ2-7; 8 bases are shared with TRBD1. The sample consisted of CD4+ T cells from PBMCs, cultured in vitro. The CDR3 DNA is TGTGCTAGTGGTTTGGTACTTACAGGGGGGCCCCACGAGCAGTACTTC. Amino acids: CASGLVLTGGPHEQYF.